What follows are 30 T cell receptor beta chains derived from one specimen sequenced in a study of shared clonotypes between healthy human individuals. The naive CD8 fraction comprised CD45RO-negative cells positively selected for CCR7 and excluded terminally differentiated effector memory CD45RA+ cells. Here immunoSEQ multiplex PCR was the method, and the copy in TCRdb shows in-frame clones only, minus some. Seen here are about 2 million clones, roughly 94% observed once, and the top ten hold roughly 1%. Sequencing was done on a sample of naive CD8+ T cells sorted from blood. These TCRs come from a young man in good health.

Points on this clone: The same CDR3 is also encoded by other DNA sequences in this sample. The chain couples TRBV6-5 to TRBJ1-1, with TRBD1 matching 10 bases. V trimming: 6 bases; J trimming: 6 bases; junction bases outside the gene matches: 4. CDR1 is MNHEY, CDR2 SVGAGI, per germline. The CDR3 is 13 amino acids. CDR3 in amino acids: CASSPGQGAEAFF. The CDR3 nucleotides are TGTGCCAGCAGCCCAGGACAGGGGGCTGAAGCTTTCTTT.

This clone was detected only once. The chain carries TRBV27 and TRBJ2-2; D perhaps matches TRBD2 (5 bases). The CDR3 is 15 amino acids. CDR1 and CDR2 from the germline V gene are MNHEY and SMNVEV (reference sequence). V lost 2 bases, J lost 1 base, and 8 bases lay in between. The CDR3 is CASSLRGGNTGELFF. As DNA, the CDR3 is TGTGCCAGCAGTTTACGGGGTGGGAACACCGGGGAGCTGTTTTTT.

The chain's CDR3 is CASSPRTGLKNTEAFF. The CDR3 DNA sequence: TGTGCCAGCAGCCCCAGGACAGGACTGAAGAACACTGAAGCTTTCTTT. The chain combines TRBV7-8 with TRBJ1-1; 7 positions agree with TRBD1. The V segment lost 5 bases and the J segment 1 base; nucleotides outside the gene matches: 10. The CDR3 is made up of 16 amino acids. Germline CDR1 and CDR2: SGHVS and FQNEAQ.

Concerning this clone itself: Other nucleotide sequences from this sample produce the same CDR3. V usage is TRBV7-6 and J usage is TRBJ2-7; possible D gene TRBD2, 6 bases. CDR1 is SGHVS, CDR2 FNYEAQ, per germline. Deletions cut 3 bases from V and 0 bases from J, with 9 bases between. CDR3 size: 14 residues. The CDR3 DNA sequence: TGTGCCAGCAGCTTGGAGGGACCCTCCTACGAGCAGTACTTC. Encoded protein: CASSLEGPSYEQYF.

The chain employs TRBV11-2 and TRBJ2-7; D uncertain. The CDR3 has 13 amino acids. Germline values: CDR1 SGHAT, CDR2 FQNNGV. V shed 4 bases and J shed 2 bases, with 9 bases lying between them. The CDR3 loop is CASSSASTYEQYF. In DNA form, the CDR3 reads TGTGCCAGCAGCTCCGCATCGACCTACGAGCAGTACTTC.

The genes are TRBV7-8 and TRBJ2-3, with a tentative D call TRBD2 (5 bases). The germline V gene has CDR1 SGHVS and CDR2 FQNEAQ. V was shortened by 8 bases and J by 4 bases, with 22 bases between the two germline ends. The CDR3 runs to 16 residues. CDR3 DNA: TGTGCCAGCTGCGGTCCGGGGTTTGGCGGCCCAGATACGCAGTATTTT. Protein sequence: CASCGPGFGGPDTQYF.

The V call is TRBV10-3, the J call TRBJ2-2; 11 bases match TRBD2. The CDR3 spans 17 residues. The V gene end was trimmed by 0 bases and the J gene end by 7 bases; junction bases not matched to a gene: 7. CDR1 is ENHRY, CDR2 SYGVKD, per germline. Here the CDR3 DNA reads TGTGCCATCAGTGAGTCCTTGACTAGCGGGGTAATCGGGGAGCTGTTTTTT. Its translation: CAISESLTSGVIGELFF.

The CDR3 region has the DNA TGTGCCAGCAGGCCCCAGGGGATGGCCTACAATGAGCAGTTCTTC. This translates into CASRPQGMAYNEQFF. This chain uses TRBV6-5 with TRBJ2-1, with D maybe TRBD1 (6 bases). The length of the CDR3 is 15 residues. Trimming shortened V by 6 bases and J by 2 bases, and 14 bases separated the two germline ends. Germline CDR1 and CDR2: MNHEY and SVGAGI.

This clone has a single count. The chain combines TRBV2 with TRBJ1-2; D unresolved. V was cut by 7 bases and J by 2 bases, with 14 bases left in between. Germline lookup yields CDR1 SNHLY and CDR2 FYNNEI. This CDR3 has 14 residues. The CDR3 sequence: CASIGETLNYGYTF. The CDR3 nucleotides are TGTGCCAGCATCGGTGAAACCCTCAACTATGGCTACACCTTC.

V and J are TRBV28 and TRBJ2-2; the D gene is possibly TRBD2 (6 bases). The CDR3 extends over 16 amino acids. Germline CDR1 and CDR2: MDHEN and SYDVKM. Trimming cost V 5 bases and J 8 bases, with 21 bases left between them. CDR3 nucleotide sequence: TGTGCCAGCAGTCAATACGCGGGACTCCCCCAGGGGGAGCTGTTTTTT. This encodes CASSQYAGLPQGELFF.

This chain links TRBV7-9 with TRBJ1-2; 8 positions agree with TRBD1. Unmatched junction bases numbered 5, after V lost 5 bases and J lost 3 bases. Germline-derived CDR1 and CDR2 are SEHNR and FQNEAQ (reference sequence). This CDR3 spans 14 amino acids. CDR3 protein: CASSRTGKDYGYTF. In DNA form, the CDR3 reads TGTGCCAGCAGCCGGACAGGGAAAGACTATGGCTACACCTTC. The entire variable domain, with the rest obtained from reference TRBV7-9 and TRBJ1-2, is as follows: DTGVSQNPRHKITKRGQNVTFRCDPISEHNRLYWYRQTLGQGPEFLTYFQNEAQLEKSRLLSDRFSAERPKGSFSTLEIQRTEQGDSAMYLCASSRTGKDYGYTFGSGTRLTVV.

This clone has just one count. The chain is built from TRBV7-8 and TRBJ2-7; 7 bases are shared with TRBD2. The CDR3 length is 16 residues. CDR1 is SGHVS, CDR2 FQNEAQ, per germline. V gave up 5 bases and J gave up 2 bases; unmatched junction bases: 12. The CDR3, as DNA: TGTGCCAGCAGCCCCAGCCCAGCGGGACCCACCTACGAGCAGTACTTC. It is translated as CASSPSPAGPTYEQYF.

CDR3 amino acids: CASSFEWGAYNEQFF. The CDR3 DNA reads as TGCGCCAGCAGCTTTGAATGGGGGGCATACAATGAGCAGTTCTTC. The V gene is TRBV5-1, the J gene TRBJ2-1, with D possibly being TRBD1 or TRBD2 (6 bases each). V was clipped by 2 bases and J by 4 bases, with 13 bases between them. CDR1 is SGHRS, CDR2 YFSETQ, per germline. The CDR3 extends over 15 amino acids.

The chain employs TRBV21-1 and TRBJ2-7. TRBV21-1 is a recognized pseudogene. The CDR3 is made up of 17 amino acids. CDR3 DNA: TGTGCCAGCAGCAAACAAGCGGGGACAGTATTAGGCTACGAGCAGTACTTC. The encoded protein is CASSKQAGTVLGYEQYF.

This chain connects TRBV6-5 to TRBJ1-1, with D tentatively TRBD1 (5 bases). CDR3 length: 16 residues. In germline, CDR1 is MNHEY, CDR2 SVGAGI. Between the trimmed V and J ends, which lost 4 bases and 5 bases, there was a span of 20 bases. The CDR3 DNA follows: TGTGCCAGCAGTTGGGGGAGCGGGCCGATCGGGACTGAAGCTTTCTTT. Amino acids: CASSWGSGPIGTEAFF.

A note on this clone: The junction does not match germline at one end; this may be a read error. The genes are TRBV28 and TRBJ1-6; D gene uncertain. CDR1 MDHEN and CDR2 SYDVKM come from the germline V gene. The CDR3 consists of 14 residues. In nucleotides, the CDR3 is TGTGCCAGTAGTTTTGCGATTTCTAATTCACCCCTCCACTTT. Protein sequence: CASSFAISNSPLHF.

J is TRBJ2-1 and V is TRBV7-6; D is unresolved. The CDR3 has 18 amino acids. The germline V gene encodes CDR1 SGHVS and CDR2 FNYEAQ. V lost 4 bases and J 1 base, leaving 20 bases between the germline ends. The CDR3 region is CASSSRATGLKSYNEQFF. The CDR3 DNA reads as TGTGCCAGCAGCTCTAGGGCGACCGGGCTGAAATCCTACAATGAGCAGTTCTTC.

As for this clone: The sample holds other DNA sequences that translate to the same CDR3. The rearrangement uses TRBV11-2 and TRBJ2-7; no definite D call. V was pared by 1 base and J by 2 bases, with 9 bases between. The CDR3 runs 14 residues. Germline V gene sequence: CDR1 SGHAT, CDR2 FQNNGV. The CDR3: CASSLGGRTYEQYF. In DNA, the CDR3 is TGTGCCAGCAGCTTAGGTGGCAGAACCTACGAGCAGTACTTC.

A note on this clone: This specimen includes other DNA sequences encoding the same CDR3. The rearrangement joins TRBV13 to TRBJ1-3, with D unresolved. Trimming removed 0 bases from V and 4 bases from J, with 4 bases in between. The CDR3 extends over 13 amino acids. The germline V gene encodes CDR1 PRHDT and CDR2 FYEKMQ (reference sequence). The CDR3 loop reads CASSLGGGNTIYF. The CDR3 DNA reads TGTGCCAGCAGCTTAGGAGGCGGAAACACCATATATTTT. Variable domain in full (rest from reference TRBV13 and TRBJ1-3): AAGVIQSPRHLIKEKRETATLKCYPIPRHDTVYWYQQGPGQDPQFLISFYEKMQSDKGSIPDRFSAQQFSDYHSELNMSSLELGDSALYFCASSLGGGNTIYFGEGSWLTVV.

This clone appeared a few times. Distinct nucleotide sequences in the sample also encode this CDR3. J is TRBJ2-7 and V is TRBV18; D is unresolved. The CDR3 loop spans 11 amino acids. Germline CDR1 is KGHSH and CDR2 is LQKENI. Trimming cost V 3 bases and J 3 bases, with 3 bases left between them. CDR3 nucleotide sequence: TGTGCCAGCTCACCGGACTACGAGCAGTACTTC. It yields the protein CASSPDYEQYF.

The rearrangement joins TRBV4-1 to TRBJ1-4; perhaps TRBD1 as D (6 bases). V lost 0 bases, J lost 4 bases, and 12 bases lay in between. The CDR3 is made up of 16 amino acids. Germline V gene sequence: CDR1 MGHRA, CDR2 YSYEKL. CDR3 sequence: CASSQDRSRGNEKLFF. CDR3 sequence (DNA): TGCGCCAGCAGCCAAGACCGGTCCAGGGGTAATGAAAAACTGTTTTTT.

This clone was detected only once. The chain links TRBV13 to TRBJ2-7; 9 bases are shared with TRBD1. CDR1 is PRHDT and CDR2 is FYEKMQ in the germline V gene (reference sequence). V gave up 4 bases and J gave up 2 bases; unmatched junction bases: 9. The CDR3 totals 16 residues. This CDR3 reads CASSYAIGTGTYEQYF. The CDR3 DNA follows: TGTGCCAGCAGCTATGCGATCGGGACAGGGACCTACGAGCAGTACTTC.

The CDR3 DNA reads TGTGCCAGCAGCTTGAAACCGGGACTAGCGCGCAATGAGCAGTTCTTC. Translation: CASSLKPGLARNEQFF. This chain connects TRBV7-8 to TRBJ2-1; TRBD2 aligns across 10 bases. The V gene's germline CDR1 is SGHVS and CDR2 FQNEAQ. V lost 3 bases, J lost 6 bases, and 8 bases stayed unmatched. The CDR3 consists of 16 residues.

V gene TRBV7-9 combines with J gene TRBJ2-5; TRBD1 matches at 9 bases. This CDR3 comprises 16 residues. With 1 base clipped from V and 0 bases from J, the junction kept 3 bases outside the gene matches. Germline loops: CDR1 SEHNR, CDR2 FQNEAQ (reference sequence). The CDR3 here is CASSLGGTGYQETQYF. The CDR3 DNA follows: TGTGCCAGCAGCTTAGGGGGGACAGGGTACCAAGAGACCCAGTACTTC.

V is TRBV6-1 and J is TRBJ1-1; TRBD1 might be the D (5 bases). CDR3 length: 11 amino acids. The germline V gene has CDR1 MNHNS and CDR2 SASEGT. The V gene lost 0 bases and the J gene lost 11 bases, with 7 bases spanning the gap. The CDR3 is CASSEAPGAFF. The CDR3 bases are TGTGCCAGCAGTGAAGCACCAGGGGCTTTCTTT.

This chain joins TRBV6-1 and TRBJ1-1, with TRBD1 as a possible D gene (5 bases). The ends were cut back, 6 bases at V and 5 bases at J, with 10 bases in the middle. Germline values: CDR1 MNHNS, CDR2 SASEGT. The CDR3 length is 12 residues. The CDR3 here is CASRPGYTEAFF. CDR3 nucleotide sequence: TGTGCCAGCAGACCAGGGTATACTGAAGCTTTCTTT.

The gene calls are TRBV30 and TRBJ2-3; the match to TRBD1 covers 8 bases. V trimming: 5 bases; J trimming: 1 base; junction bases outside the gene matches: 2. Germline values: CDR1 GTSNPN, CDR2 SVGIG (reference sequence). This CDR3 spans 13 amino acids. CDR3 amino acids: CAWEGQGTDTQYF. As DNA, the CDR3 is TGTGCCTGGGAGGGACAGGGCACAGATACGCAGTATTTT.

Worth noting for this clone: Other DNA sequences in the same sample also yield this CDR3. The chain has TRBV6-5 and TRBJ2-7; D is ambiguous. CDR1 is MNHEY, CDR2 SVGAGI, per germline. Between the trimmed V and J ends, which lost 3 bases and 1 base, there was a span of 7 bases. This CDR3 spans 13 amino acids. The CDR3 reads CASSYGISYEQYF. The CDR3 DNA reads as TGTGCCAGCAGTTATGGGATTTCCTACGAGCAGTACTTC.

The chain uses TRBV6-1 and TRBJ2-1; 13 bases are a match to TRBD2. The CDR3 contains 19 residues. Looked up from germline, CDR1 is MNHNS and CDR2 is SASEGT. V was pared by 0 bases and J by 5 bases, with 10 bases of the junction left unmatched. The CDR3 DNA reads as TGTGCCAGCAGTGAAGCTCCCGGACTAGCGGGAGTAACCCACAATGAGCAGTTCTTC. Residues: CASSEAPGLAGVTHNEQFF.

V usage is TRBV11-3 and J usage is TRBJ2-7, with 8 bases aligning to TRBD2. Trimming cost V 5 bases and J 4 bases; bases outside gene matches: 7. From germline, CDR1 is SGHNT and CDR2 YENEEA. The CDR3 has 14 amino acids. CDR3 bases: TGTGCCAGCAGCAGAGGCGGGGGGCCATACGAGCAGTACTTC. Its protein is CASSRGGGPYEQYF.